Each of the 30 T cell receptor beta chains below was sequenced from the same sample in a study of T cell repertoires in cytomegalovirus infection. MiXCR, applied by TCRdb to the reads, yields one record per CDR3 protein. Altogether 480,000 or so distinct CDR3 sequences are present, about 11% being singletons, with the ten largest covering around 9.6%. Input material: PBMCs. These receptors all come from a human donor in good health (CMV status not recorded). Some clones in this sample may be carry-over from other donors' samples.

The chain joins TRBV11-2 to TRBJ2-3; D remains unclear. V was cut by 3 bases and J by 12 bases, with 4 bases left in between. Germline assignment: CDR1 SGHAT and CDR2 FQNNGV. The CDR3 contains 9 residues. The CDR3 sequence is CASSFLQYF. The CDR3 DNA reads TGTGCCAGCAGCTTCTTACAGTATTTT.

This clonotype was counted at least ten times. The V call is TRBV7-2, the J call TRBJ1-2; D is unclear. CDR1 is SGHTA, CDR2 FQGNSA, per germline. V shed 5 bases and J shed 5 bases, with 15 bases lying between them. This CDR3 region has 14 residues. CDR3 coding DNA: TGTGCCAGCAGCCCACCCGTGGACTTTTATGGCTACACCTTC. It specifies CASSPPVDFYGYTF.

This clonotype came up a few times. The rearrangement uses TRBV5-1 and TRBJ2-7; TRBD1 matches at 8 bases. Germline V gene data show CDR1 as SGHRS and CDR2 as YFSETQ. The length of the CDR3 is 13 residues. The V segment lost 4 bases and the J segment 3 bases; nucleotides outside the gene matches: 3. DNA for the CDR3: TGCGCCAGCAGCCCACAGGGGGACTACGAGCAGTACTTC. Amino acid sequence: CASSPQGDYEQYF.

The chain is built from TRBV20-1 and TRBJ1-3, with D perhaps TRBD1 (6 bases). Germline values: CDR1 DFQATT, CDR2 SNEGSKA (reference sequence). The CDR3 runs 15 residues. The V gene lost 6 bases and the J gene lost 4 bases, with 19 bases spanning the gap. This CDR3 is CSAGWPGAFGNTIYF. CDR3 sequence (DNA): TGCAGTGCCGGCTGGCCGGGGGCTTTCGGAAACACCATATATTTT.

This clonotype was detected many times. V and J are TRBV7-9 and TRBJ2-7; TRBD1 matches at 7 bases. Germline V lookup: CDR1 SEHNR, CDR2 FQNEAQ (reference sequence). There are 15 residues in the CDR3. V gave up 4 bases and J gave up 3 bases; unmatched junction bases: 9. CDR3 amino acids: CASSSQTGTGYEQYF. The CDR3 DNA is TGTGCCAGCAGCTCACAGACAGGGACCGGCTACGAGCAGTACTTC.

Many counts were recorded for this clonotype. The CDR3 sequence: CASSLVRGGNQPQHF. The DNA for the CDR3 is TGTGCCAGCAGCTTAGTGAGGGGAGGCAATCAGCCCCAGCATTTT. The V call is TRBV7-6, the J call TRBJ1-5, with a tentative D call TRBD1 (5 bases). The CDR3 totals 15 residues. Trimming removed 1 base at V and 2 bases at J, with 9 bases between. Germline V gene data show CDR1 as SGHVS and CDR2 as FNYEAQ.

This clonotype was seen at least ten times. The chain employs TRBV7-9 and TRBJ2-1; perhaps TRBD2 as D (5 bases). The CDR3 contains 13 residues. V dropped 1 base and J dropped 12 bases, with 13 bases sitting between them. Looked up from germline, CDR1 is SEHNR and CDR2 is FQNEAQ (reference sequence). The CDR3 region is CASSLGLAHGQFF. The DNA of the CDR3 is TGTGCCAGCAGCTTAGGGCTAGCACATGGGCAGTTCTTC. Filled out from reference TRBV7-9 and TRBJ2-1, the complete variable domain reads DTGVSQNPRHKITKRGQNVTFRCDPISEHNRLYWYRQTLGQGPEFLTYFQNEAQLEKSRLLSDRFSAERPKGSFSTLEIQRTEQGDSAMYLCASSLGLAHGQFFGPGTRLTVL.

This clonotype was found many times. The CDR3 DNA reads TGTGCCAGCAGCCCGGACCCGAACACCGGGGAGCTGTTTTTT. It specifies CASSPDPNTGELFF. The chain combines TRBV7-2 with TRBJ2-2; D not certain. This CDR3 comprises 14 residues. CDR1 and CDR2 from the germline V gene are SGHTA and FQGNSA. Trimming left V 5 bases short and J 0 bases short, with 7 bases between.

Ten or more counts support this clonotype. The chain recombines TRBV10-3 with TRBJ2-7; D is undetermined. The V gene lost 4 bases and the J gene lost 3 bases, with 10 bases spanning the gap. The germline V gene encodes CDR1 ENHRY and CDR2 SYGVKD. The CDR3 sequence is 13 residues long. Here the CDR3 DNA reads TGTGCCATCAGTGTCGCGCAGGACTACGAGCAGTACTTC. This encodes CAISVAQDYEQYF.

This clonotype was detected ten times or more. V usage is TRBV7-2 and J usage is TRBJ2-3; D call uncertain. The V gene's germline CDR1 is SGHTA and CDR2 FQGNSA. The V end was cut by 4 bases, the J end by 4 bases, with 3 bases between. This CDR3 is built from 11 residues. The CDR3, as DNA: TGTGCCAGCAGCTCGTCAGATACGCAGTATTTT. This codes for CASSSSDTQYF.

Many counts were recorded for this clonotype. The chain employs TRBV4-2 and TRBJ1-1; D not certain. V lost 1 base and J lost 1, with 16 bases in between. The CDR3 is 17 amino acids. The germline V gene has CDR1 LGHNA and CDR2 YNFKEQ. The CDR3 coding sequence is TGTGCCAGCAGCCAAGGGTTCCGCCGATCCGGGAACACTGAAGCTTTCTTT. Translated, it gives CASSQGFRRSGNTEAFF.

This clonotype was observed at least ten times. The gene calls are TRBV7-2 and TRBJ1-5; no clear D gene. Germline V CDR1 and CDR2: SGHTA, FQGNSA. This CDR3 has 15 residues. The V gene lost 5 bases and the J gene lost 3 bases, with 14 bases spanning the gap. The CDR3 is CASSPYGYNNQPQHF. In DNA form, the CDR3 reads TGTGCCAGCAGCCCCTACGGGTACAACAATCAGCCCCAGCATTTT.

This clonotype was counted many times. The chain uses TRBV7-2 and TRBJ1-5; D is undetermined. Germline CDR1 reads SGHTA; CDR2 reads FQGNSA. Trimming left V 1 base short and J 6 bases short, with 13 bases between. The CDR3 length is 15 residues. The CDR3 region has the DNA TGTGCCAGCAGCTTAGGTGAAGGGCGGGTTCAGCCCCAGCATTTT. Translation gives CASSLGEGRVQPQHF.

This clonotype appeared many times. The V and J genes are TRBV7-9 and TRBJ1-1; D unresolved. Per the germline V gene, CDR1 is SEHNR and CDR2 is FQNEAQ (reference sequence). The CDR3 has 14 amino acids. Trimming shortened V by 1 base and J by 1 base, and 7 bases separated the two germline ends. Here the CDR3 DNA reads TGTGCCAGCAGCTTAGGGCAGGCGAACACTGAAGCTTTCTTT. Amino acids: CASSLGQANTEAFF. The whole variable domain, remainder taken from reference TRBV7-9 and TRBJ1-1, is DTGVSQNPRHKITKRGQNVTFRCDPISEHNRLYWYRQTLGQGPEFLTYFQNEAQLEKSRLLSDRFSAERPKGSFSTLEIQRTEQGDSAMYLCASSLGQANTEAFFGQGTRLTVV.

The chain carries TRBV20-1 and TRBJ1-5; TRBD1 might be the D (6 bases). The germline CDR1 and CDR2 sequences are DFQATT and SNEGSKA (reference sequence). V lost 3 bases to trimming and J lost 7 bases, with 16 bases between them. The CDR3 runs 14 residues. The CDR3 DNA follows: TGCAGTGCTAGTACGGGACAAATGGAACAGCCCCAGCATTTT. This encodes CSASTGQMEQPQHF.

The rearrangement uses TRBV3-1 and TRBJ1-1; no reliable D call. V shed 3 bases and J shed 2 bases, with 10 bases lying between them. The CDR3 has 14 residues. The germline gives CDR1 LGHDT, CDR2 YNNKEL (reference sequence). CDR3 bases: TGTGCCAGCAGCCAGGCCGACGGAAACACTGAAGCTTTCTTT. Residues: CASSQADGNTEAFF.

This clonotype was seen many times. The V and J genes are TRBV20-1 and TRBJ2-5; 7 bases line up with TRBD2. Germline assignment: CDR1 DFQATT and CDR2 SNEGSKA (reference sequence). CDR3 length: 13 residues. The ends lost 6 bases at V and 4 bases at J; junction bases unmatched: 8. The CDR3 DNA follows: TGCAGTGCCCGAGGACTAGTACGAGAGACCCAGTACTTC. Translating it yields CSARGLVRETQYF.

V and J are TRBV18 and TRBJ1-3; the D gene is possibly TRBD1 (5 bases). The CDR3 covers 17 residues. Trimming stripped 2 bases from V and 1 base from J, with 15 bases between. Germline assignment: CDR1 KGHSH and CDR2 LQKENI. CDR3 DNA: TGTGCCAGCTCACCAAGCTCGGCAGGGTTATCTGGAAACACCATATATTTT. Translated, it gives CASSPSSAGLSGNTIYF.

This clonotype was detected ten times or more. J is TRBJ2-7 and V is TRBV7-2; TRBD2 matches at 11 bases. This CDR3 spans 18 amino acids. Trimming removed 5 bases from V and 4 bases from J; junction bases left unmatched: 16. Per the germline V gene, CDR1 is SGHTA and CDR2 is FQGNSA. The CDR3 DNA is TGTGCCAGCAGCCGACGCGCTTTAGCGGGAGGGCCGGTATACGAGCAGTACTTC. Translated: CASSRRALAGGPVYEQYF. The full variable domain, completed using reference TRBV7-2 and TRBJ2-7, is GAGVSQSPSNKVTEKGKDVELRCDPISGHTALYWYRQSLGQGLEFLIYFQGNSAPDKSGLPSDRFSAERTGGSVSTLTIQRTQQEDSAVYLCASSRRALAGGPVYEQYFGPGTRLTVT.

The CDR3 DNA reads as TGTGCCTGGAGTCTACACACCGGGGAGCTGTTTTTT. Translated, it gives CAWSLHTGELFF. This chain uses TRBV30 with TRBJ2-2; D not resolved. Trimming left V 2 bases short and J 3 bases short, with 4 bases between. This CDR3 is 12 amino acids long. Germline V gene lookup returns CDR1 GTSNPN and CDR2 SVGIG (reference sequence).

This clonotype has at least ten counts. The chain joins TRBV20-1 to TRBJ2-3; D unresolved. The germline V and J ends were trimmed by 5 bases and 4 bases, with 19 bases remaining between them. The CDR3 sequence is 15 residues long. Per germline, CDR1 DFQATT and CDR2 SNEGSKA (reference sequence). CDR3 amino acids: CSADGPRNAPDTQYF. CDR3 DNA: TGCAGTGCTGACGGGCCCCGGAACGCCCCAGATACGCAGTATTTT.

The chain has TRBV23-1 and TRBJ2-5; D might be TRBD1 (5 bases). TRBV23-1 is placed among ORFs of uncertain function. V gave up 4 bases and J gave up 6 bases, with 18 bases separating them. CDR3 length: 15 residues. The CDR3 loop reads CASSPRTLRQQTQYF. CDR3 bases: TGCGCCAGCAGTCCGCGGACATTAAGGCAGCAGACCCAGTACTTC.

Ten or more counts support this clonotype. V gene TRBV6-6 combines with J gene TRBJ2-5; a weak D match, TRBD2 (6 bases). CDR1 and CDR2 from the germline V gene are MNHNY and SVGAGI (reference sequence). Trimming stripped 8 bases from V and 4 bases from J, with 11 bases between. This CDR3 region has 12 residues. The CDR3 loop is CASRRDLETQYF. The CDR3 nucleotides are TGTGCCAGCCGCCGGGACTTAGAGACCCAGTACTTC.

This clonotype was recorded once. The chain uses TRBV19 and TRBJ2-2; no reliable D call. Germline V CDR1 and CDR2: LNHDA, SQIVND (reference sequence). V was cut by 4 bases and J by 2 bases, with 11 bases left in between. The CDR3 length is 15 residues. This chain's CDR3 is CASSSRTLNTGELFF. DNA for the CDR3: TGTGCCAGTAGTAGCCGGACCCTAAACACCGGGGAGCTGTTTTTT.

J is TRBJ1-6 and V is TRBV20-1; D is perhaps TRBD1 (5 bases). This CDR3 has 14 residues. V lost 3 bases to trimming and J lost 9 bases, with 15 bases between them. Per the germline V gene, CDR1 is DFQATT and CDR2 is SNEGSKA (reference sequence). CDR3 bases: TGCAGTGCTAGTGTGTTTGGGGGGACTTCACCCCTCCACTTT. Protein: CSASVFGGTSPLHF.

Here the CDR3 reads CASSLQGAPGTEAFF. CDR3 bases: TGTGCCAGCAGCTTACAGGGGGCGCCAGGCACTGAAGCTTTCTTT. The V gene is TRBV7-3, the J gene TRBJ1-1; 8 nucleotides match TRBD1. Germline V gives CDR1 SGHTA, CDR2 FQGTGA. The CDR3 totals 15 residues. J was trimmed by 4 bases and V by 2 bases; bases with no gene match: 6.

V is TRBV12-3 or TRBV12-4 and J is TRBJ1-2; D is unclear. The CDR3 sequence is 13 residues long. V shed 6 bases and J shed 4 bases, with 12 bases lying between them. The CDR3 DNA is TGTGCCAGCAGGCGGGTGGCCGGCTATGGCTACACCTTC. This codes for CASRRVAGYGYTF.

The CDR3 here is CASSQDWDTDTQYF. The DNA for the CDR3 is TGTGCCAGCAGCCAAGATTGGGACACAGATACGCAGTATTTT. The V and J genes are TRBV3-1 and TRBJ2-3, with D hard to call. Germline V gives CDR1 LGHDT, CDR2 YNNKEL (reference sequence). This CDR3 spans 14 amino acids. V lost 0 bases to trimming and J lost 2 bases, with 6 bases between them.

At least ten counts were recorded for this clonotype. This chain joins TRBV10-3 and TRBJ1-2; 7 nucleotides match TRBD1. CDR1 and CDR2 (germline): ENHRY, SYGVKD. J lost 3 bases, V lost 4 bases, and 8 bases had no gene match. The CDR3 is 15 residues long. CDR3 protein: CAISGFPGTDYGYTF. The CDR3 coding sequence is TGTGCCATCAGTGGCTTTCCGGGGACAGACTATGGCTACACCTTC.

This chain connects TRBV3-1 to TRBJ1-2; 10 bases are a match to TRBD1. Losses at the gene ends were 6 bases for V and 8 bases for J; bases not matched to a gene: 12. Germline assignment: CDR1 LGHDT and CDR2 YNNKEL (reference sequence). The CDR3 totals 15 residues. The CDR3 DNA follows: TGTGCCAGCAGTCTAAAGACAGGGGGCGAAGGCGGCTACACCTTC. Its translation is CASSLKTGGEGGYTF.